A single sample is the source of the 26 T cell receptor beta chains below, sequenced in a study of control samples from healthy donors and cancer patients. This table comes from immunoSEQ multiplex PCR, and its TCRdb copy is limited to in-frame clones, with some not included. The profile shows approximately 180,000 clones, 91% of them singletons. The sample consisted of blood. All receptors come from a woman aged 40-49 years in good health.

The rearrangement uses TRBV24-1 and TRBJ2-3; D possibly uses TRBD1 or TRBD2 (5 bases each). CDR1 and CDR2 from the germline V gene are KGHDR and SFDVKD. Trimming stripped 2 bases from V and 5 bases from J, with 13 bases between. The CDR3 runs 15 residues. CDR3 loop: CATSDSRGEGDTQYF. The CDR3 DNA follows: TGTGCCACCAGTGATTCGAGGGGAGAAGGAGATACGCAGTATTTT.

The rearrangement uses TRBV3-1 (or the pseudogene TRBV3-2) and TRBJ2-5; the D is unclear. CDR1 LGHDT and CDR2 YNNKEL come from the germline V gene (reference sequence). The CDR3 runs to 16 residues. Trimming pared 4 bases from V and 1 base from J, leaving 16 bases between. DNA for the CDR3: TGTGCCAGCAGCCCCAGAATCGAGACGGTCCAAGAGACCCAGTACTTC. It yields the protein CASSPRIETVQETQYF.

Written as DNA, the CDR3 is TGTGCCAGCAAACAAGGAAGGGGATGGGGGGAGCGTGAAGCTTTCTTT. The encoded protein is CASKQGRGWGEREAFF. The V and J genes are TRBV2 and TRBJ1-1, with D possibly being TRBD1 (5 bases). V shed 7 bases and J shed 7 bases, with 25 bases lying between them. Germline assignment: CDR1 SNHLY and CDR2 FYNNEI. This CDR3 is built from 16 residues.

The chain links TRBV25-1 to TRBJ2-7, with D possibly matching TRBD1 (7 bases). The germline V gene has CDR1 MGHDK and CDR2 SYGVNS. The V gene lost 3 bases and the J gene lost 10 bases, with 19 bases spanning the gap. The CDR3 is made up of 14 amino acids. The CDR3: CASSDHRGGGKQYF. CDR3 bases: TGTGCCAGCAGTGATCACAGGGGAGGCGGAAAACAGTACTTC.

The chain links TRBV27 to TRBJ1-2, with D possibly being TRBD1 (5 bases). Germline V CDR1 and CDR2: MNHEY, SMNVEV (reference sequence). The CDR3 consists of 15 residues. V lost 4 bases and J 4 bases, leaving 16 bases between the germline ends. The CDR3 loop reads CASSYRGTHSYGYTF. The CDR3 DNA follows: TGTGCCAGCAGTTACCGGGGGACGCACTCCTATGGCTACACCTTC.

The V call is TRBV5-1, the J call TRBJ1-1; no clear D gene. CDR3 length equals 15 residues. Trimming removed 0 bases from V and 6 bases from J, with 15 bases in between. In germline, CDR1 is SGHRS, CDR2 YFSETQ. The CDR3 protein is CASSLVVGPAAEAFF. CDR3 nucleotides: TGCGCCAGCAGCTTGGTAGTCGGGCCAGCGGCTGAAGCTTTCTTT.

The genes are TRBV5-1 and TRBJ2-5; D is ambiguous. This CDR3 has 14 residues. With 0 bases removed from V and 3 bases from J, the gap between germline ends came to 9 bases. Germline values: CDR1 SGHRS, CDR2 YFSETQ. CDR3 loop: CASSLAAGKETQYF. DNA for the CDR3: TGCGCCAGCAGCTTGGCCGCAGGTAAAGAGACCCAGTACTTC.

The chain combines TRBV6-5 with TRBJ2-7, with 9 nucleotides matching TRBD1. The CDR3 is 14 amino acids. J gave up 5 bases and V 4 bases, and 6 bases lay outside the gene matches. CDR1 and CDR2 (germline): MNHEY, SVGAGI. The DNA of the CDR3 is TGTGCCAGCAGTTCGGGACAGGGTGACCACGAGCAGTACTTC. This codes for CASSSGQGDHEQYF.

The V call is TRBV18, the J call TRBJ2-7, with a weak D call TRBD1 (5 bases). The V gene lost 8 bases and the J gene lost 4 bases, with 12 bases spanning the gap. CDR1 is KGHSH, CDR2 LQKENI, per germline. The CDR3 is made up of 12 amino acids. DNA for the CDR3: TGTGCCAGCGGCTGGACACCTTACGAGCAGTACTTC. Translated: CASGWTPYEQYF.

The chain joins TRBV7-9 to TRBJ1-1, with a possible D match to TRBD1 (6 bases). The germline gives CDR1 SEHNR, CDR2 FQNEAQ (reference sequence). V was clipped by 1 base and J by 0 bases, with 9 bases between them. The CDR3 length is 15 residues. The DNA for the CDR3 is TGTGCCAGCAGCTTAGTGACAGGCCTGAACACTGAAGCTTTCTTT. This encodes CASSLVTGLNTEAFF.

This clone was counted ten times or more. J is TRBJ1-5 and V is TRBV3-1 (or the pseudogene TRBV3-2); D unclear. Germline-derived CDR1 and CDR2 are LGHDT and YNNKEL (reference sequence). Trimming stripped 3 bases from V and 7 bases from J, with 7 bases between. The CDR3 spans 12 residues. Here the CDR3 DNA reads TGTGCCAGCAGCCAGGCCAGCCAGCCCCAGCATTTT. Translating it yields CASSQASQPQHF.

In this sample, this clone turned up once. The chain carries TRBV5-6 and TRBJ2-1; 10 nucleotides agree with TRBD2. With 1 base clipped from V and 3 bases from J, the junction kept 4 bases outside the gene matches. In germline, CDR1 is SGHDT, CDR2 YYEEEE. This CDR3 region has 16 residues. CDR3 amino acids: CASSLRAGGIYNEQFF. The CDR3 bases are TGTGCCAGCAGCTTGAGAGCGGGGGGGATCTACAATGAGCAGTTCTTC.

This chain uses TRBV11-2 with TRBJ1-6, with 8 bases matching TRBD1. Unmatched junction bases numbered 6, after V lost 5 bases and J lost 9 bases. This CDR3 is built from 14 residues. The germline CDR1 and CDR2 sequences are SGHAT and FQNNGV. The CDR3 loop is CASSRGQGGSPLHF. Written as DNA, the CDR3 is TGTGCCAGCAGCCGCGGACAGGGTGGTTCACCCCTCCACTTT. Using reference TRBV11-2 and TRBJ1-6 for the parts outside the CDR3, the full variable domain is EAGVAQSPRYKIIEKRQSVAFWCNPISGHATLYWYQQILGQGPKLLIQFQNNGVVDDSQLPKDRFSAERLKGVDSTLKIQPAKLEDSAVYLCASSRGQGGSPLHFGNGTRLTVT.

The CDR3 DNA reads as TGTGCCAGCAGTCGCCTAGAAACCGGGGAGCTGTTTTTT. Protein: CASSRLETGELFF. The V and J genes are TRBV5-6 and TRBJ2-2, with unresolved D. V gave up 5 bases and J gave up 5 bases, with 10 bases separating them. This CDR3 is built from 13 residues. CDR1 and CDR2 (germline): SGHDT, YYEEEE.

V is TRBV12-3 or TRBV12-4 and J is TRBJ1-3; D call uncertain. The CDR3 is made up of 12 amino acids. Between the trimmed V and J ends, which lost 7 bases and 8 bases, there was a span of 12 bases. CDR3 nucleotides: TGTGCCAGCATAATAGGCCGGGACACCATATATTTT. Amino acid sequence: CASIIGRDTIYF.

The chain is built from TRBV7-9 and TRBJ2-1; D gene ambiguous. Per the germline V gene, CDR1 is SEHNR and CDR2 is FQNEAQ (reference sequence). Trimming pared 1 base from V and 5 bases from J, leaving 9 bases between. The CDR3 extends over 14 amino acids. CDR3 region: CASSLVPAHNEQFF. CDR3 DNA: TGTGCCAGCAGCTTAGTCCCGGCCCACAATGAGCAGTTCTTC.

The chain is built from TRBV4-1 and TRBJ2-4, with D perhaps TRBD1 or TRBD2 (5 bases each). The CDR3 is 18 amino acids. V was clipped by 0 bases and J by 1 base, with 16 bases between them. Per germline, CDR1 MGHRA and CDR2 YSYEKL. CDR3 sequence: CASSQERGGRAAKNIQYF. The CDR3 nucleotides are TGCGCCAGCAGCCAAGAACGGGGCGGCAGGGCTGCCAAAAACATTCAGTACTTC.

CDR3 sequence reads: CASSLASRTGPYEQYF. CDR3 nucleotides: TGCGCCAGCAGCTTGGCCAGTCGGACAGGACCCTACGAGCAGTACTTC. The chain combines TRBV5-1 with TRBJ2-7, with 7 bases fitting TRBD1. V lost 0 bases and J lost 2; bases outside the gene matches: 8. The CDR3 is 16 residues long. CDR1 and CDR2 (germline): SGHRS, YFSETQ.

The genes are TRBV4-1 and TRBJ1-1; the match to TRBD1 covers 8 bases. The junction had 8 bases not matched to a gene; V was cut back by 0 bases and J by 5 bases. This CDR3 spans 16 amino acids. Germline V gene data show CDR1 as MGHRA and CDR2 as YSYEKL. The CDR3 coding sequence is TGCGCCAGCAGCCAAGATCCCCCGACAGGGGTAACTGAAGCTTTCTTT. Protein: CASSQDPPTGVTEAFF.

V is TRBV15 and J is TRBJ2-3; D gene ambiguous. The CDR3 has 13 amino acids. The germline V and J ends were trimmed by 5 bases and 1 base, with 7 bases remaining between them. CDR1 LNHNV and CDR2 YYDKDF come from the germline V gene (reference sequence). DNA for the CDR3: TGTGCCACCAGCCGTATTCGCACAGATACGCAGTATTTT. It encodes CATSRIRTDTQYF.

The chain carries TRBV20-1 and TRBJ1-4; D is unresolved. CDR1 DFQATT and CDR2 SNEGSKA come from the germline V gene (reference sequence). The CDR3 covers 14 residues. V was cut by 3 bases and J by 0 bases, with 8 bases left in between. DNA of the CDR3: TGCAGTGCTAGTAACAGAGCAACTAATGAAAAACTGTTTTTT. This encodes CSASNRATNEKLFF.

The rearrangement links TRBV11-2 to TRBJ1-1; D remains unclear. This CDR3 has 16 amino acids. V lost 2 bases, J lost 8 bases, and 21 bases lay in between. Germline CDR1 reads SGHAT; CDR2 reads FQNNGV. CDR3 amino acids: CASSLTGGPGPLEAFF. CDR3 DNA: TGTGCCAGCAGCTTAACCGGAGGGCCCGGACCACTCGAAGCTTTCTTT.

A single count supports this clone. The CDR3 region has the DNA TGCGCCAGCAGTGAGTCGTTAGGGGGCTACACTGAAGCTTTCTTT. The encoded protein is CASSESLGGYTEAFF. The V call is TRBV10-1, the J call TRBJ1-1; 7 positions match TRBD1. Germline lookup yields CDR1 WNHNN and CDR2 SYGVQD (reference sequence). The CDR3 spans 15 residues. The trim removed 0 bases at V and 3 bases at J, leaving 4 bases unmatched.

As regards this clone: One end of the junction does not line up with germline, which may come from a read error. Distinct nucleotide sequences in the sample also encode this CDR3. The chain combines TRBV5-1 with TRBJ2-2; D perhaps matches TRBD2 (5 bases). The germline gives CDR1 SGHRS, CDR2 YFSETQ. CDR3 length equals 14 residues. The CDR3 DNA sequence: TGCGCCAGCAGCTGGGAGAGTAACACCGGAGAGCTGTTTTTT. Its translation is CASSWESNTGELFF.

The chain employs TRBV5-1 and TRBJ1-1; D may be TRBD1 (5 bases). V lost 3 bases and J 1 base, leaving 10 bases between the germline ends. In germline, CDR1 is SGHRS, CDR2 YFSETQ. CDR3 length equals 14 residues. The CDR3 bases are TGCGCCAGCAGCTCAGCCCAGGGGAACACTGAAGCTTTCTTT. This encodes CASSSAQGNTEAFF.

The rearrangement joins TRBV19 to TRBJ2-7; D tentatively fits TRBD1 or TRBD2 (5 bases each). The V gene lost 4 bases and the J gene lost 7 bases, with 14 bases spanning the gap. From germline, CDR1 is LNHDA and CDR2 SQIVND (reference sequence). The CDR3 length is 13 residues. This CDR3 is CASSTGRAGEQYF. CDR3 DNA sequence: TGTGCCAGTAGTACGGGACGGGCTGGGGAGCAGTACTTC.